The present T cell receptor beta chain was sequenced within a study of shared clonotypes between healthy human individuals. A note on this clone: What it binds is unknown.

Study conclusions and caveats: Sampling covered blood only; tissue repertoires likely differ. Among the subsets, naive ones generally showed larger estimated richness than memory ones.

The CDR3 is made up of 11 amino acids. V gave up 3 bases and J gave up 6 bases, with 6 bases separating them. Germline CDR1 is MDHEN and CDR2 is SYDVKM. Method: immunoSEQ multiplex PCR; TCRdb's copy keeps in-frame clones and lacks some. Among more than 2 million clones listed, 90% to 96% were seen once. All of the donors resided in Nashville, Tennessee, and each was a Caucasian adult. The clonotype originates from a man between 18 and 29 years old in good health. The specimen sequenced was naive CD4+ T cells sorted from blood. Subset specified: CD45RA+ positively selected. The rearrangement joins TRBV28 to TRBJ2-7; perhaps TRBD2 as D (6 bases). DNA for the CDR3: TGTGCCAGCAGTTTCGGGGGCGAGCAGTACTTC. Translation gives CASSFGGEQYF.